This T cell receptor (beta chain) was profiled in a study of cytomegalovirus exposure and HLA in healthy donors (dated by TCRdb to about 2017). General notes on the study: In an earlier analysis of around 540 of the donors, around 290 Gb of sequence data and 90 million to 120 million unique TCR beta sequences from 150 million to 200 million T cells were reported. On average, 235,054 unique TCR beta nucleotide sequences were sequenced per donor among 398 genotyped donors of the cohort, with 15% to 20% of those sequences being non-productive. To predict cytomegalovirus infection status, the study combined high-throughput TCR immunosequencing, statistical association of individual TCRs with disease status, and machine learning. An earlier analysis of some 500 of the donors used high-throughput TCR beta sequencing to judge whether each TCR beta V gene segment behaved as functional or pseudogenic. The study was designed to test whether signatures of past pathogen exposure could be identified by cataloging public T cell receptors. In a later genetic analysis, genome-wide SNP genotypes for about 65% of the roughly 670 donors were used, and that subset was treated as a discovery cohort. Donor age, sex, ethnicity and CMV serostatus were collected together with the repertoire data. Four or five DR-DQ haplotypes were handled as single units for association and clustering, since linkage in the cohort was strong. Every discovery cohort repertoire had been produced on one sequencing platform. Both class I and class II loci were covered by HLA typing, at four-digit resolution. Using immunosequencing, the study profiled T cell repertoires from 500 to 800 subjects and related those repertoires to cytomegalovirus serostatus. Besides the first cohort of 666 subjects, a separate validation cohort made up of over a hundred different subjects was used. An early release that covered some 640 HLA-typed donors contained approximately 290 gigabases of sequencing data and around 85 million unique TCR sequences. In the later analysis, no new phenotypic data were used to find candidate immune exposures; instead, reliance was placed on TCR beta sequences and their occurrence across donors. The number of typed donors differed by locus: about 629-630 for A, B, C, DRB1 and DQB1; 500 to 550 for DQA1; 606 for DPA1; and 400 to 480 for DPB1. Of the roughly 400 genotyped donors, 81% fell in the genetic ancestry cluster associated with self-reported Caucasian donors. In a later analysis, previously published TCR beta repertoires from 600 to 850 donors were re-analyzed and high-resolution HLA genotyping was added so that TCR occurrence patterns could be studied. The paper's findings and limits, for the study overall: About 17 rarely observed V segments, including chromosome 9 orphons, were excluded from the earlier analysis of a few hundred of the donors because counts were too low. According to a later analysis, TCR association rates differed among HLA loci, with DRB1 alleles showing the most associated TCRs and HLA-C alleles showing the fewest. A cluster of highly shared sequence variants was judged likely to represent a technical artifact of the sequencing pipeline. In a later analysis, several top co-occurrence clusters were reported to appear linked to parvovirus B19, influenza, CMV and Epstein-Barr virus. The authors suggested that the approach could potentially be extended to other disease states and immunological phenotypes. The classifier was reported to diagnose cytomegalovirus status with high specificity and sensitivity in both the original cohort and the validation cohort. Presence/absence analyses assumed roughly uniform sequencing depth across donors, an assumption that may not hold. When HLA alleles, especially DR and DQ, strongly co-occurred, attributing TCR associations to individual alleles was difficult. For the cohort, immune exposure information was limited to CMV serostatus. An association between a missense DCLRE1C variant and V-gene and J-gene trimming of TCR beta chains was found in a later genetic analysis and replicated in an independent cohort. At a false discovery rate of 0.05, a later analysis linked approximately 18,000 TCR beta sequences to specific HLA alleles. Compared with the approximately 670-donor mean, donors in an Asian-associated ancestry cluster had fewer N-insertions in productive TCRs, according to a later genetic analysis. Because some donors lacked HLA typing at each locus, the association tests relied only on the typed subset. Three of the identified cytomegalovirus-associated TCR beta chains were confirmed in vitro to be specific for cytomegalovirus antigens. According to a later analysis, most CMV-associated TCR beta chains appeared to be HLA-restricted, and the HLA associations seemed to be driven largely by CMV exposure. An earlier analysis of several hundred of the donors showed that most TCR beta V segments appeared in productive rearrangements either about 87% or about 30% of the time, which broadly matched IMGT annotations. A further reported finding was that TCR beta sequences accurately predicted the HLA-A and HLA-B alleles for most subjects in the first cohort. Some IMGT-functional V segments, including TRBV6-2 and TRBV6-3, could not be distinguished by the 87-base-pair reads and were therefore excluded. The study gave a list of 150 to 200 TCR beta chains associated with cytomegalovirus. In a later analysis, HLA-associated TCR beta chains showed more clonal expansion and lower generation probabilities than non-associated chains that were equally common. In this cohort, only TCR beta chains were sequenced, and detectable features were limited by the absence of alpha or paired-chain data. Across donors, most TCR sequences were observed very rarely, whereas some public TCRs were present in many individuals. Linkage disequilibrium might explain the correlated functional status among segregating V segments, but an unknown experimental factor could not be ruled out.

About this clone: It lacks a known antigen. The input lacks base qualities; no much larger clone sits a single base away.

Measured from the cysteine to the phenylalanine, the CDR3 is 17 residues long. Only the CDR3 portion is preserved as DNA: 51 bases, with reading frame beginning at the first base. Clipping removes 3 bases from V and 2 bases from J, with 10 as the unmatched junction base count. The germline V gene encodes CDR1 LNHDA and CDR2 SQIVND (reference sequence). The cohort comprised around 690 healthy bone marrow donors. At the time of sampling, every cohort member was nominally healthy, though immune exposures that went unrecorded were likely present. The donor was CMV seronegative and was included in the group of approximately 350 seronegative cohort members. Each donor provided a peripheral blood sample, and peripheral blood mononuclear cells were used for TCR beta sequencing. Genomic DNA was extracted from the blood cell samples with the Qiagen DNeasy Blood Extraction Kit. Library generation was performed with the immunoSEQ multiplex PCR assay. The multiplex PCR relied on a mix of 60 forward primers for TCR Vbeta segments and 13 reverse primers for TCR Jbeta segments. A multiplex PCR assay on genomic DNA amplified the CDR3 region of rearranged TCR beta genes. On the Illumina HiSeq System, the amplified TCR beta libraries were sequenced as 87-base-pair reads. Regarding the original processing steps: In a later analysis, 77 million or so unique TCR beta chains were counted across the approximately 670 repertoires, and roughly 10 million of these chains were shared by at least two donors. A nearest-neighbor algorithm error-corrected the raw reads and collapsed the reads into unique sequences, merging closely related sequences to remove PCR and sequencing errors. CDR3 sequences were aligned to IMGT reference sequences to assign V, D and J gene segments. For a sequence to be retained, a match of at least six nucleotides to both a V gene segment and a J gene segment was required. A rearrangement was called productive if the CDR3 had no stop codons and remained in frame with V and J, and every other rearrangement was called non-productive. CDR3 was defined according to IMGT convention as the region running from the second conserved V-encoded cysteine to the conserved J-encoded phenylalanine. Sequences without an unambiguous match to a single V gene segment were excluded from the earlier analysis of approximately 600 of the donors. An earlier analysis of some 500 of the donors classified V segments as functional when productive rearrangements were above 56.7% and as segregating when the standard deviation between donors was above 5%. To diagnose cytomegalovirus status from the catalog of TCR beta chain sequences, a statistical classification framework was built. In a later analysis, V and J genes were assigned by comparing TCR nucleotide sequences against IMGT/GENE-DB human TR gene sequences. A later analysis assigned CDR3 sequences and most-parsimonious VDJ recombination scenarios with the TCRdist pipeline. In a later analysis, each TCR beta chain was defined by its CDR3 amino acid sequence together with its V-gene family, and reads without a unique V-gene family were excluded. To address suspected cross-contamination and a sequencing artifact, a later analysis removed several hundred highly shared, low-generation-probability nucleotide sequences. A later analysis calculated a clonal expansion index for each public chain from normalized within-repertoire ranks of inferred template counts. Generation probabilities in a later analysis came from a VDJ recombination model fitted to out-of-frame rearrangements, and those results were checked against IGoR. A later analysis scored TCR-TCR, TCR-HLA and TCR-CMV co-occurrence with hypergeometric tests, applying a repertoire-size bias correction to TCR pairs. To estimate false discovery rates, a later analysis permuted the HLA or CMV assignments 20 times. A later analysis grouped co-occurring TCRs with DBSCAN, adding TCRdist sequence similarity when clustering within HLA-allele-positive subsets. For co-occurrence clustering, repertoires with fewer than 30,000 or more than 120,000 public chains were excluded, along with roughly 5 repertoires with anomalous nucleotide sharing. TCRdb limited this immuneACCESS table to in-frame rearrangements with V and J called. A share of clones is missing; checked studies link under half to unresolved V genes, and the rest is unexplained. From that table come the V and J calls and clone size; the DNA was used to work out D and trimming. This sample gives fewer than 200,000 clones in total; around 88% of them show up just once. The ten largest account for more than 0.7% of the sample.

This chain joins TRBV19 to TRBJ2-3, with TRBD2 matching 8 junction bases. This clonotype was obtained from a woman under 40 in good health and CMV-seronegative. The sample taken for sequencing was PBMCs. At the DNA level, the sequence is TGTGCCAGTAGTATCGAGGGCAAGCGGGGGACCACAGATACGCAGTATTTT. Its translation reads: CASSIEGKRGTTDTQYF.